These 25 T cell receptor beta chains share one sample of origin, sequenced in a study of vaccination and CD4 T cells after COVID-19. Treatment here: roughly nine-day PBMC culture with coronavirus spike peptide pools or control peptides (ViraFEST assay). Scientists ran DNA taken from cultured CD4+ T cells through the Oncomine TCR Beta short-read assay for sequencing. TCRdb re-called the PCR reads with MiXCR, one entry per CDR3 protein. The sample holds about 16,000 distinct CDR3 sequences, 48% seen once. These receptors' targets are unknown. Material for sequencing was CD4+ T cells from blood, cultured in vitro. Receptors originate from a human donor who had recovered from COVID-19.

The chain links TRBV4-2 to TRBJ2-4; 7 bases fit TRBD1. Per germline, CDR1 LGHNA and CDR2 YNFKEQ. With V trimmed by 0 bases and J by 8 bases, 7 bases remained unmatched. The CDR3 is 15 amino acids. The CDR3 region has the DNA TGTGCCAGCAGCCAAGAAGACAGGGCGTGGGACATTCAGTACTTC. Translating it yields CASSQEDRAWDIQYF.

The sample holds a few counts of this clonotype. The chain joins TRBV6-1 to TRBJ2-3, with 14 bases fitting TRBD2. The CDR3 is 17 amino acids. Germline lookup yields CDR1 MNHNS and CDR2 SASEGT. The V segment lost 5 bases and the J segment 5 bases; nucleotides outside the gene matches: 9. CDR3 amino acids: CASSPLSGTSGRDTQYF. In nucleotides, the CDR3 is TGTGCCAGCAGTCCCCTATCCGGGACTAGCGGGAGAGATACGCAGTATTTT.

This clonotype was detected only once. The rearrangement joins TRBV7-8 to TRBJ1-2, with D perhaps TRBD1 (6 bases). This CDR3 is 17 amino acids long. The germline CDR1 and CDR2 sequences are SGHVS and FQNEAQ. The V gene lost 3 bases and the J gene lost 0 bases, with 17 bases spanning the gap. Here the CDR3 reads CASSFPPGGGTNYGYTF. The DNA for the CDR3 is TGTGCCAGCAGCTTCCCCCCAGGAGGGGGGACTAACTATGGCTACACCTTC.

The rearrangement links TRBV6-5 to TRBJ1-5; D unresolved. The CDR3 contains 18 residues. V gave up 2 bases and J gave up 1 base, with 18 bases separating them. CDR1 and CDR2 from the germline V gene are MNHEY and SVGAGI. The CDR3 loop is CASSYADRAEGSNQPQHF. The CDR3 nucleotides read TGTGCCAGCAGTTACGCCGACCGGGCCGAAGGAAGCAATCAGCCCCAGCATTTT.

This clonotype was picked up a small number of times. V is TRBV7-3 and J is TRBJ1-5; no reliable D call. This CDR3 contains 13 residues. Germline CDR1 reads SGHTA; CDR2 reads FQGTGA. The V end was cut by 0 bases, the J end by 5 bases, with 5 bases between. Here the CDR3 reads CASSLTADQPQHF. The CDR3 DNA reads TGTGCCAGCAGCTTAACGGCAGATCAGCCCCAGCATTTT.

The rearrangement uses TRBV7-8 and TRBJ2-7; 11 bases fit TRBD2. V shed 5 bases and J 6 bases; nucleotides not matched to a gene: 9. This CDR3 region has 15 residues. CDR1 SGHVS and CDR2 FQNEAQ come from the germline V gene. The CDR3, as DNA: TGTGCCAGCAGCGACAGACTAGCGGGACTGGGCGAGCAGTACTTC. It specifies CASSDRLAGLGEQYF.

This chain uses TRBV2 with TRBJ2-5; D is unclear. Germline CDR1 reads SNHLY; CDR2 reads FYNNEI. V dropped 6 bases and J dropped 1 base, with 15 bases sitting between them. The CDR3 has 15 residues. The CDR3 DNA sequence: TGTGCCAGCAGCGCCGGACGGACCATCCAAGAGACCCAGTACTTC. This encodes CASSAGRTIQETQYF.

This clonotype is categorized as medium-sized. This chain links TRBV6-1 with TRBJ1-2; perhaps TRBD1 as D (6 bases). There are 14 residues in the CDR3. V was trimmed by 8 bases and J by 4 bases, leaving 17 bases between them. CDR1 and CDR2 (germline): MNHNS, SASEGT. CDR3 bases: TGTGCCAGCGCTTTGGACAGAACCCCCTATGGCTACACCTTC. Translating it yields CASALDRTPYGYTF.

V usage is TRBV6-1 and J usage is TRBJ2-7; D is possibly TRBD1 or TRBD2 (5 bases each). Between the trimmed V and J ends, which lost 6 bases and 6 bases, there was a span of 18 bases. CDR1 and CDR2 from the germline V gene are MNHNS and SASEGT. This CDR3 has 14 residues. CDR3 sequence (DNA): TGTGCCAGCAGACAAACGGGGCGGGTGGGCGAGCAGTACTTC. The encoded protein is CASRQTGRVGEQYF.

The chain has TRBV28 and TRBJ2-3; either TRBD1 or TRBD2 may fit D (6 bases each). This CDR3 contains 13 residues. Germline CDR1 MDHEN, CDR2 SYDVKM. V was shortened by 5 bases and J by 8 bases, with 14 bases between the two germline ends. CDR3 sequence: CASSNPRGGTQYF. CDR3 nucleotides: TGTGCCAGCAGTAACCCCAGGGGAGGTACGCAGTATTTT.

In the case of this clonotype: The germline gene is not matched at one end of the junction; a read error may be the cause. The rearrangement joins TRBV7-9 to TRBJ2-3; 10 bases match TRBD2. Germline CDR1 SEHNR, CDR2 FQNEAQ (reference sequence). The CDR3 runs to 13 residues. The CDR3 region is CASSLAGVDTQYF. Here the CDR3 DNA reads TGTGCCAGCAGCCTAGCGGGGGTTGATACGCAGTATTTT.

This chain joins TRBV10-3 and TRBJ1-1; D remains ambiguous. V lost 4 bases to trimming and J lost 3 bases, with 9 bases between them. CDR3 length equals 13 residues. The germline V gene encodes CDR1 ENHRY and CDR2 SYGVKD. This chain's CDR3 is CAISVNGYTEAFF. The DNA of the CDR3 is TGTGCCATCAGTGTAAACGGTTACACTGAAGCTTTCTTT.

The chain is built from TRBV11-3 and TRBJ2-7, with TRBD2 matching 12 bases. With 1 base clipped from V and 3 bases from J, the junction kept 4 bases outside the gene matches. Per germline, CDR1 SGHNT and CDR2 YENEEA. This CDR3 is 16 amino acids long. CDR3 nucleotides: TGTGCCAGCAGCTTAGGGACTAGCGGGACTTACTACGAGCAGTACTTC. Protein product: CASSLGTSGTYYEQYF.

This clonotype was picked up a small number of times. CDR3 region: CASSLQKGSTDTQYF. The CDR3 nucleotides read TGTGCCAGCAGCTTACAAAAGGGAAGCACAGATACGCAGTATTTT. This rearrangement joins TRBV7-2 to TRBJ2-3; D not resolved. The CDR3 spans 15 residues. Between the trimmed V and J ends, which lost 2 bases and 0 bases, there was a span of 9 bases. CDR1 is SGHTA, CDR2 FQGNSA, per germline. Filled out from reference TRBV7-2 and TRBJ2-3, the complete variable domain reads GAGVSQSPSNKVTEKGKDVELRCDPISGHTALYWYRQSLGQGLEFLIYFQGNSAPDKSGLPSDRFSAERTGGSVSTLTIQRTQQEDSAVYLCASSLQKGSTDTQYFGPGTRLTVL.

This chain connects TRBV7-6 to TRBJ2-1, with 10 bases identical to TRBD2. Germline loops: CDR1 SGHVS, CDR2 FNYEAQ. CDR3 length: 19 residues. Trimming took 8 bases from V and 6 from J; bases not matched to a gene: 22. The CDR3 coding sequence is TGTGCCAGCGTACAAACTCCCCCTAGCGGGAGTCAGGCCCGCAATGAGCAGTTCTTC. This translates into CASVQTPPSGSQARNEQFF. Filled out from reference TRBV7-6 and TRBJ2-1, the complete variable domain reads GAGVSQSPRYKVTKRGQDVALRCDPISGHVSLYWYRQALGQGPEFLTYFNYEAQQDKSGLPNDRFSAERPEGSISTLTIQRTEQRDSAMYRCASVQTPPSGSQARNEQFFGPGTRLTVL.

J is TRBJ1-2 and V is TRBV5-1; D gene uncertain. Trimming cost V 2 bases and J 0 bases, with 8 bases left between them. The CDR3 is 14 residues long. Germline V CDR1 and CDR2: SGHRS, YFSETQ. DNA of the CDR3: TGCGCCAGCAGCTTAGAACAGACTAACTATGGCTACACCTTC. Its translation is CASSLEQTNYGYTF.

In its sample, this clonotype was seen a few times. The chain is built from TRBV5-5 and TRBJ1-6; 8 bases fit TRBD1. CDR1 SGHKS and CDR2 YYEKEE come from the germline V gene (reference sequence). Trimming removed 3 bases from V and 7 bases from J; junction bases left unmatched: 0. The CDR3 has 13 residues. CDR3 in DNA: TGTGCCAGCAGCTGGGACAGGAATTCACCCCTCCACTTT. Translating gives CASSWDRNSPLHF.

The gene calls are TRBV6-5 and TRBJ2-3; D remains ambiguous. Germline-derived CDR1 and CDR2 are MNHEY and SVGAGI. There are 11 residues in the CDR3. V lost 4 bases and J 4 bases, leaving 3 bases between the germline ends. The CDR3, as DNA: TGTGCCAGCAGTTTAGCAGATACGCAGTATTTT. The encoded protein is CASSLADTQYF.

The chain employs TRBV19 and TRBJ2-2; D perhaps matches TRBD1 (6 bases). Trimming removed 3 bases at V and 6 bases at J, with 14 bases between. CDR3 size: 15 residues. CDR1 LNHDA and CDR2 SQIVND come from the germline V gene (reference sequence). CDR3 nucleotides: TGTGCCAGTAGTATGAACAGGGATTTACCCGGGGAGCTGTTTTTT. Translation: CASSMNRDLPGELFF.

The CDR3, as DNA: TGTGCCAGCAGCGTAGGGCCGAACACTGAAGCTTTCTTT. Its translation: CASSVGPNTEAFF. The genes are TRBV9 and TRBJ1-1, with D unclear. V lost 0 bases to trimming and J lost 1 base, with 4 bases between them. CDR1 is SGDLS, CDR2 YYNGEE, per germline. The CDR3 has 13 amino acids. Drawing the rest from reference TRBV9 and TRBJ1-1, the complete variable domain is DSGVTQTPKHLITATGQRVTLRCSPRSGDLSVYWYQQSLDQGLQFLIQYYNGEERAKGNILERFSAQQFPDLHSELNLSSLELGDSALYFCASSVGPNTEAFFGQGTRLTVV.

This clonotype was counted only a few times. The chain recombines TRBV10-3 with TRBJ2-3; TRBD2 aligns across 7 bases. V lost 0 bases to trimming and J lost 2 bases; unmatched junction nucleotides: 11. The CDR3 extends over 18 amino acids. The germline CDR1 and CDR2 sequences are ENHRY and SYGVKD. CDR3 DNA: TGTGCCATCAGTGAGTCAATTAGTGGGAGGGTTCTCACAGATACGCAGTATTTT. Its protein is CAISESISGRVLTDTQYF.

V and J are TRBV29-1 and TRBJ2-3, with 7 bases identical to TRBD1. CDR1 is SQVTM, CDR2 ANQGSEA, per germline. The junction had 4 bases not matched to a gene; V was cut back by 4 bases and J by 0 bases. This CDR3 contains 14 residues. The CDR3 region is CSVARQGSTDTQYF. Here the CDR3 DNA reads TGCAGCGTTGCCAGACAGGGTAGCACAGATACGCAGTATTTT.

CDR3 coding DNA: TGTGCCAGCAGCAAACTTAACGCCCCCTACAATGAGCAGTTCTTC. Translating gives CASSKLNAPYNEQFF. The rearrangement joins TRBV21-1 to TRBJ2-1; the table assigns TRBD1, which was not confirmed against the DNA. TRBV21-1 is a pseudogene locus. This CDR3 region has 15 residues.

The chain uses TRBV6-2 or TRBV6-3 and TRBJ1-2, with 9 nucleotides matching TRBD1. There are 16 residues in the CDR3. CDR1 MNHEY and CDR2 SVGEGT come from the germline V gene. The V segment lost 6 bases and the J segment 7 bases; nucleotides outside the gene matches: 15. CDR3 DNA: TGTGCCAGCAGAGGGACAGGGCGCCTCAGGGAACGTGGCTACACCTTC. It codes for CASRGTGRLRERGYTF.

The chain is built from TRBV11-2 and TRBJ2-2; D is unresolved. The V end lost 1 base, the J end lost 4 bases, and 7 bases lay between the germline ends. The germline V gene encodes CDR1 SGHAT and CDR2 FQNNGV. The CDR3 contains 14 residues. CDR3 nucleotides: TGTGCCAGCAGCTTAGCGGGTCTCACCGGGGAGCTGTTTTTT. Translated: CASSLAGLTGELFF.